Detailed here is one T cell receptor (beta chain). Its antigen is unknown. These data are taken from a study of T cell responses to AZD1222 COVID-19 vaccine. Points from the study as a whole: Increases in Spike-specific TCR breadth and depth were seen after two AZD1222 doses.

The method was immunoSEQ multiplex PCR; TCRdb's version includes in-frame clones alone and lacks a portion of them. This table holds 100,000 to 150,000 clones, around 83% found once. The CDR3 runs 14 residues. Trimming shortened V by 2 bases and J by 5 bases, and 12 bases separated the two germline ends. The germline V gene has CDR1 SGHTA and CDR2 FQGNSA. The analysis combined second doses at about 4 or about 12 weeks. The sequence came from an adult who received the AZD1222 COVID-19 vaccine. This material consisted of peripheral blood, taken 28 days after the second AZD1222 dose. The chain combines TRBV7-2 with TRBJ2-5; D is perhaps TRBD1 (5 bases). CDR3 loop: CASSLMSGYETQYF. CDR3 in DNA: TGTGCCAGCAGCTTAATGTCAGGGTACGAGACCCAGTACTTC.